The 9 T cell receptor beta chains reported below all come from one sample, sequenced in a study of tissue T cells after allogeneic stem cell transplantation. The time point was: mouse harvest day 14 after allogeneic transplant. The graft held 10^6 splenic CD5+ T cells and 10^7 T-cell-depleted bone marrow cells. Using immunoSEQ multiplex PCR, the repertoire was profiled, and TCRdb retains in-frame clones only, with some absent. The table shows around 3,000 clones, with about 41% occurring only once. Material for sequencing was lymph node tissue. All receptors come from a female BALB/c mouse given C57BL/6 T cells with graft-versus-host disease after an allogeneic hematopoietic cell transplant.

As to this clone: Genes here carry mouse names. CDR3 amino acids: CASSRQSANSDYTF. The CDR3 DNA, read in part, is TGTGCCAGCTCCCGACAATCTGCAAACTCCGACTACACC. This sequence joins TRBV12-1 and TRBJ1-2; D remains unclear. The sequence runs out 1 residue before the end of the CDR3; the remainder is reconstructed from the germline J gene. Germline V lookup: CDR1 SGHSN, CDR2 HYEKVE. This CDR3 is 14 amino acids long. Trimming cost V 4 bases and J 0 bases, with 11 bases left between them.

Remarks on this clone: Gene and germline names: mouse. The missing CDR3 end, 1 residue past where the read stops, is filled in from the germline J gene. The V and J genes are TRBV26 and TRBJ1-3; no clear D. Germline assignment: CDR1 KGHPV and CDR2 FQNQEV (reference sequence). CDR3 size: 14 residues. V was trimmed by 6 bases and J by 0 bases, leaving 9 bases between them. CDR3 protein: CASSPTNSGNTLYF. The sequenced part of the CDR3 DNA is TGTGCCAGCAGCCCGACAAATTCTGGAAATACGCTCTAT.

Within the sample, this clone is medium-sized. Each gene name is a mouse one. CDR3 amino acids: CASSDAGGISGNTLYF. CDR3 bases read: TGTGCCAGCAGTGATGCCGGGGGAATTTCTGGAAATACGCTCTAT. This rearrangement joins TRBV13-1 to TRBJ1-3, with D maybe TRBD1 (5 bases). The missing CDR3 end, 1 residue past where the read stops, is filled in from the germline J gene. Germline V gene data show CDR1 as NSHNY and CDR2 as SYGAGN. The CDR3 is made up of 16 amino acids. V lost 0 bases to trimming and J lost 0 bases, with 10 bases between them.

As regards this clone: Gene names are mouse gene names. The read falls 1 residue short of the CDR3 end, and the missing part is taken from the germline J gene. The chain couples TRBV16 to TRBJ2-3; 7 bases align to TRBD2. The germline V gene encodes CDR1 SGHSA and CDR2 FRNQAP. V was clipped by 5 bases and J by 3 bases; unmatched bases: 8. The CDR3 length is 15 residues. CDR3 in amino acids: CASSPGGGLAETLYF. The covered CDR3 bases are TGTGCAAGCAGCCCCGGGGGGGGGTTGGCAGAAACGCTGTAT.

On this clone: Germline and genes here are mouse. From the germline J gene comes the end of the CDR3, since the read stops 1 residue before it. V usage is TRBV13-2 and J usage is TRBJ2-1; 8 bases align to TRBD2. The CDR3 has 13 amino acids. Germline CDR1 is NNHNN and CDR2 is SYGAGS (reference sequence). The V and J ends lost 0 bases and 7 bases, in that order; junction bases with no gene match: 0. This CDR3 reads CASGDAGGAEQFF. CDR3 DNA, as far as it was read: TGTGCCAGCGGTGATGCTGGGGGGGCTGAGCAGTTC.

Worth noting for this clone: Gene and germline names: mouse. The read gets to within 1 residue of the CDR3 end, and the germline J gene fills in the rest. The genes are TRBV19 and TRBJ2-7, with 9 bases aligning to TRBD2. CDR1 FNHDT and CDR2 SITEND come from the germline V gene (reference sequence). Trimming took 1 base from V and 7 from J; bases not matched to a gene: 3. There are 13 residues in the CDR3. The part of the CDR3 DNA that was read is TGTGCCAGCAGTATATACTGGGGGGAGGAACAGTAC. It yields the protein CASSIYWGEEQY. The full CDR3 reads CASSIYWGEEQYF.

A remark on this clone: The gene names here belong to mouse. Read sequence stops 1 residue before the CDR3 end, and the germline J gene provides the missing end. The chain joins TRBV13-3 to TRBJ2-2; 11 bases map to TRBD1. V lost 5 bases and J lost 6; bases outside the gene matches: 3. Germline CDR1 NNHDY, CDR2 SYVADS. This CDR3 has 14 residues. CDR3 residues: CASSLDRGPGQLYF. CDR3 bases read: TGTGCCAGCAGCCTGGACAGGGGGCCCGGGCAGCTCTAC.

This clone was counted between two and nine times. Any gene name here is a mouse gene name. Coverage ceases 1 residue before the CDR3 finishes, and the germline J gene fills in the end. The V and J genes are TRBV15 and TRBJ2-5; tentative D call: TRBD1 (5 bases). Trimming took off 0 bases at V and 2 bases at J, with 9 bases between the two ends. Per the germline V gene, CDR1 is SGHND and CDR2 is FRSKSL. The CDR3 is made up of 15 amino acids. CDR3 sequence reads: CASSLAQRGQDTQYF. The CDR3 bases that were read are TGTGCCAGCAGTTTAGCACAGAGGGGCCAAGACACCCAGTAC.

In its sample, this clone ranks as medium-sized. Gene names and germline match the mouse. Sequencing ends 1 residue short of the CDR3 end; the germline J gene provides the rest. The chain carries TRBV23 and TRBJ2-7; the D call in the table, TRBD2, was not verified against the DNA. Germline V lookup: CDR1 KGHTA, CDR2 FQNQQP. The CDR3 runs to 15 residues. CDR3 bases read: TGCTCCAGCAGTCAATTTCTGGGAAGCTCCTATGAACAGTAC. This encodes CSSSQFLGSSYEQY. Given in full, the CDR3 is CSSSQFLGSSYEQYF.